The sequence of this TCR beta chain was determined in a study of T cell repertoires in cytomegalovirus infection. Whole-study context: CMV infection and matching HLA type were both indicated by public TCR beta signatures.

TCRdb re-called the reads with MiXCR, one entry per CDR3 protein. The sample includes 230,000 or so distinct CDR3 sequences, about 15% of them seen just once. Study-wide results and caveats: People with CMV and the relevant HLA were identified by cumulative public TCR beta family frequency. There were HLA-C-restricted CMV-specific TCR beta clonotypes dominating the ex vivo response.

This clonotype was recorded many times. Its target is unknown. The CDR3 has 12 amino acids. Germline CDR1 is SGHAT and CDR2 is FQNNGV. The V gene lost 3 bases and the J gene lost 4 bases, with 6 bases spanning the gap. This receptor was taken from a human donor in good health (CMV status not recorded). Some clones in this sample may be carry-over from other donors' samples. The genes are TRBV11-2 and TRBJ1-1; tentatively, D is TRBD1 (5 bases). Sequences were obtained from CD8+ T cells from PBMCs. The CDR3 protein is CASSFRGTEAFF. As DNA, the CDR3 is TGTGCCAGCAGCTTTAGGGGCACTGAAGCTTTCTTT.